The source of this TCR beta chain is a study of Graves' ophthalmopathy and Graves' hyperthyroidism. Study-wide results and limits: A model of 13 signatures distinguished ophthalmopathy from stable hyperthyroidism at approximately 90% sensitivity and 81.08% specificity.

Amplification targeted the TCR beta CDR3 regions, with RNA transcripts as the source material. Investigators did first-round RT-PCR with HTBI primers, then second-round multiplex PCR. Using its own MiXCR run on the multiplex PCR reads, TCRdb lists one record per CDR3 protein. The sample yields roughly 220,000 distinct CDR3 sequences, around 45% seen once. With regard to this clonotype: The antigen is not known.

Uncontrolled infections, other autoimmune diseases, pregnancy or lactation barred patients from enrollment. Sequencing was done on a sample of peripheral blood. The origin of this receptor is an adult man with Graves' ophthalmopathy.

The CDR3 sequence is CASSVARGGRETQYF. CDR3 DNA sequence: TGTGCCAGCAGCGTAGCGCGGGGGGGCCGAGAGACCCAGTACTTC. This chain connects TRBV9 to TRBJ2-5; 9 positions match TRBD2. Per the germline V gene, CDR1 is SGDLS and CDR2 is YYNGEE. With V trimmed by 0 bases and J by 4 bases, 4 bases remained unmatched. The length of the CDR3 is 15 residues.